This T cell receptor (beta chain) is from a study of blood T cells in healthy people across ages. Points from the study as a whole: Naive CD4+ cells and diversity were both higher in long-lived donors than in aged donors.

Germline V lookup: CDR1 SQVTM, CDR2 ANQGSEA. The CDR3 totals 14 residues. J gave up 9 bases and V 4 bases, and 7 bases lay outside the gene matches. Primed by a sample-barcoded 5' primer and a J-beta primer mix, a second PCR proceeded for roughly 7 to 12 cycles. Via MiXCR, TCRdb re-called the 5' RACE reads, giving one row per CDR3 protein. There are approximately 900,000 distinct CDR3 sequences in the sample; around 46% occur only once, and 13% lies in the top ten. As concerns this clonotype: The antigen is not known.

The TCR sequence derives from a man under 40 in good health. V gene TRBV29-1 combines with J gene TRBJ2-2; TRBD1 agrees at 11 bases. Sequencing used blood. CDR3 bases: TGCAGCGTTGGAGGGACAGGGGGTTCCCGGGAGCTGTTTTTT. Its translation: CSVGGTGGSRELFF.